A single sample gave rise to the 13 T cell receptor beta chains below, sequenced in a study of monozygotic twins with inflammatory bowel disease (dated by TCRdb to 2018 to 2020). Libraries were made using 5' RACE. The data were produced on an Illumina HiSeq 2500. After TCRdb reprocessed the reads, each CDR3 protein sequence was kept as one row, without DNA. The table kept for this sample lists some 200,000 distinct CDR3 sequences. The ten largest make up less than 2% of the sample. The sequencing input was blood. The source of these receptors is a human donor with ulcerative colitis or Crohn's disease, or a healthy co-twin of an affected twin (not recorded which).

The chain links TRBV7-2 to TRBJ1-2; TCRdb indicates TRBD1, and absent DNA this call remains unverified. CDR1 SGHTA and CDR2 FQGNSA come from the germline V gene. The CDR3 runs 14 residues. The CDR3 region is CASSFQGIRYGYTF.

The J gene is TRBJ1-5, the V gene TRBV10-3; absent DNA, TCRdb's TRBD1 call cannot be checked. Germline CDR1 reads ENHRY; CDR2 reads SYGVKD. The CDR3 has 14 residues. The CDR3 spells CAASNRAGDQPQHF.

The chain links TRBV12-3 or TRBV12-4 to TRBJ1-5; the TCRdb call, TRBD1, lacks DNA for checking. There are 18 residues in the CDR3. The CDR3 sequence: CASSLVGQGIYSNQPQHF.

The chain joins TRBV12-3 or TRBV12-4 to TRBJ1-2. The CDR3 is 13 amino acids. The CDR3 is CASGPQVIYGYTF.

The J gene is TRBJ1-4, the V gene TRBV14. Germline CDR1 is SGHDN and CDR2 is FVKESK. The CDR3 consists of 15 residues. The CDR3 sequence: CASSMEVGINEKLFF.

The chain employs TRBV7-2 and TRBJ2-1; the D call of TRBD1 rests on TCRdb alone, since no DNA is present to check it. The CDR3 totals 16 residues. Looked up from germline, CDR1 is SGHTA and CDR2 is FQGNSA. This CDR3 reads CASSLYGRTGKNEQFF.

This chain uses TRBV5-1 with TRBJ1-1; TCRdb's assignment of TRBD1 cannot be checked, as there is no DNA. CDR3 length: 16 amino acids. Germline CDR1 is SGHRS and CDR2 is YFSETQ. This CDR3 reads CASSSPQGRTVTEAFF.

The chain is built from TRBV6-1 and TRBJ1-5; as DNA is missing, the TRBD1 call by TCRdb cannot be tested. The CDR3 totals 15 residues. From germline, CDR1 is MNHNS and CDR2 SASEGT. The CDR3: CASRGASKGNQPQHF.

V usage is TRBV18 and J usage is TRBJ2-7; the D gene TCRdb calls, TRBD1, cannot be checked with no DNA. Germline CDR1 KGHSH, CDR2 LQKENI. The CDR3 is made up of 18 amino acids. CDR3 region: CASSHRDRGLLSSYEQYF. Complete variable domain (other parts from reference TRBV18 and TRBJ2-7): NAGVMQNPRHLVRRRGQEARLRCSPMKGHSHVYWYRQLPEEGLKFMVYLQKENIIDESGMPKERFSAEFPKEGPSILRIQQVVRGDSAAYFCASSHRDRGLLSSYEQYFGPGTRLTVT.

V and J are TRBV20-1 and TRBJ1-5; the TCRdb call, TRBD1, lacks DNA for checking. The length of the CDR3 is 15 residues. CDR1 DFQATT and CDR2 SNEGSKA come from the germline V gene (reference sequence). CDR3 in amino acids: CSARDSGRENQPQHF.

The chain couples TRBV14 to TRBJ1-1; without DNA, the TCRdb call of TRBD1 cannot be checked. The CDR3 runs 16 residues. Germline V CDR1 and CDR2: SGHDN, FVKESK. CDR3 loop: CASSQARGEVNTEAFF.

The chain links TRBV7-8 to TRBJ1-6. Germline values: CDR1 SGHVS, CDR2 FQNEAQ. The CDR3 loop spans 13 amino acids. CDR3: CASNVVYNSPLHF.

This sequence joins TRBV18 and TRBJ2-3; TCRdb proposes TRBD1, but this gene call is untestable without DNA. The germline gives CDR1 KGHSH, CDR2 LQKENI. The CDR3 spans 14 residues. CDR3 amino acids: CASSPPQPGDTQYF.